A selection of T cell receptor beta chains follows, all from one sample in a study of CD4 T cells in relation to SARS-CoV-2 and coronaviruses. Clones were read by immunoSEQ multiplex PCR, and TCRdb kept only the in-frame ones, dropping some. The sample lists tens of thousands of clones, approximately 84% occurring once. Their antigens remain unidentified. The material sequenced was naive CD4+ T cells from PBMCs, cultured in vitro. These receptors were taken from an adult with COVID-19. Both conserved end residues are part of each CDR3. A D gene is named only where the DNA matches it firmly. Clone size is not always given. Where it is, it says once, few, many or a class for expanded clones.

DNA: TGTGCCAGCAGTGAAGGGCTGACAGGGGTCGAGACCCAGTACTTC
CDR3: CASSEGLTGVETQYF
D: TRBD1
size: -
J: TRBJ2-5
V: TRBV6-1

DNA: TGTGCCAGCAGCTTGGGACTAGCCCCTAGCACAGATACGCAGTATTTT
CDR3: CASSLGLAPSTDTQYF
D: TRBD2
size: -
J: TRBJ2-3
V: TRBV7-3

DNA: TGTGCCAGCATCAGGGCTAGCGGATACAATGAGCAGTTCTTC
CDR3: CASIRASGYNEQFF
D: TRBD2
size: -
J: TRBJ2-1
V: TRBV2

DNA: TGTGCCAGCAGCTCTGGACAGAACAATCCTTACGAGCAGTACTTC
CDR3: CASSSGQNNPYEQYF
D: -
size: -
J: TRBJ2-7
V: TRBV7-9

DNA: TGTGCCAGCTCACCACCACTCTCGACAGGGGGGGGAGTCCTGACTTTC
CDR3: CASSPPLSTGGGVLTF
D: TRBD1
size: -
J: TRBJ2-6
V: TRBV18

DNA: TGTGCCAGCAAAAAGGCAGGTCTAGCGGGAGTCGAGCAGTACTTC
CDR3: CASKKAGLAGVEQYF
D: TRBD2
size: once
J: TRBJ2-7
V: TRBV6-5

DNA: TGTGCCAGCTCACCACCTAGTCACACCGGGGAGCTGTTTTTT
CDR3: CASSPPSHTGELFF
D: -
size: -
J: TRBJ2-2
V: TRBV18

DNA: TGTGCCAGCTCCCCGTACCCCACAGATACGCAGTATTTT
CDR3: CASSPYPTDTQYF
D: -
size: -
J: TRBJ2-3
V: TRBV18

DNA: TGTGCCAGCAGTCGGGAGGGCCCGAGGTCCTACGAGCAGTACTTC
CDR3: CASSREGPRSYEQYF
D: TRBD2
size: -
J: TRBJ2-7
V: TRBV6-5

DNA: TGCGCCAGCAGCTTGTTGGTTCCCGGACAGGGATTTACAGATACGCAGTATTTT
CDR3: CASSLLVPGQGFTDTQYF
D: TRBD1
size: -
J: TRBJ2-3
V: TRBV5-1

DNA: TGCGCCAGCAGCTTGGAAGGCACACCCCTATACAATGAGCAGTTCTTC
CDR3: CASSLEGTPLYNEQFF
D: -
size: -
J: TRBJ2-1
V: TRBV5-1

DNA: TGTGCCAGCAGTGGTACGACAGGGGTTAGCACAGATACGCAGTATTTT
CDR3: CASSGTTGVSTDTQYF
D: TRBD1
size: -
J: TRBJ2-3
V: TRBV2

DNA: TGTGCCAGCAGTACCCGGACTAGCCTCACCGGGGAGCTGTTTTTT
CDR3: CASSTRTSLTGELFF
D: TRBD2
size: -
J: TRBJ2-2
V: TRBV2

DNA: TGTGCCAGCAGTTACGGTCAGGGGGCGAACAGCAATCAGCCCCAGCATTTT
CDR3: CASSYGQGANSNQPQHF
D: TRBD1
size: -
J: TRBJ1-5
V: TRBV6-2/TRBV6-3

DNA: TGTGCCAGCAGCTTGGTATTAAGCGGTAGCACAGATACGCAGTATTTT
CDR3: CASSLVLSGSTDTQYF
D: -
size: -
J: TRBJ2-3
V: TRBV5-4

DNA: TGTGCCAGCAGCCCCGAGTCGATCCCCAGGAGGTATGAGCAGTTCTTC
CDR3: CASSPESIPRRYEQFF
D: -
size: once
J: TRBJ2-1
V: TRBV7-2

DNA: TGTGCCAGCAGTGAATGGGTTGGTCAGAATCAGCCCCAGCATTTT
CDR3: CASSEWVGQNQPQHF
D: -
size: -
J: TRBJ1-5
V: TRBV6-1

DNA: TGCGCCAGCAGCCGAGGGACAGCCGTGAACTATGGCTACACCTTC
CDR3: CASSRGTAVNYGYTF
D: TRBD1
size: -
J: TRBJ1-2
V: TRBV4-1

DNA: TGCGCCAGCAGTCAATCCGACATCGGGACTAGCATATACACAGATACGCAGTATTTT
CDR3: CASSQSDIGTSIYTDTQYF
D: TRBD2
size: -
J: TRBJ2-3
V: TRBV23-1

DNA: TGCGCCAGCAGTTACCAGGCCCACACCGGGGAGCTGTTTTTT
CDR3: CASSYQAHTGELFF
D: -
size: -
J: TRBJ2-2
V: TRBV5-1

DNA: TGTGCCAGCAGCTTCCAATATGACTTGGAATTCCAAGAGACCCAGTACTTC
CDR3: CASSFQYDLEFQETQYF
D: -
size: once
J: TRBJ2-5
V: TRBV7-9

DNA: TGCGCCAGCAGGCCACCGGGACTCAACAATGAGCAGTTCTTC
CDR3: CASRPPGLNNEQFF
D: -
size: -
J: TRBJ2-1
V: TRBV5-1

DNA: TGTGCCAGCAGTCCGTCGGCCTCCTACGAGCAGTACTTC
CDR3: CASSPSASYEQYF
D: -
size: -
J: TRBJ2-7
V: TRBV28

DNA: TGTGCCAGCAGCTCGTCCCGGGACAGGGCCGAAACCTACGAGCAGTACTTC
CDR3: CASSSSRDRAETYEQYF
D: -
size: -
J: TRBJ2-7
V: TRBV21-1

DNA: TGCGCCAGCAGCTTGGGGGACAGGGCTAATGAAAAACTGTTTTTT
CDR3: CASSLGDRANEKLFF
D: TRBD1
size: -
J: TRBJ1-4
V: TRBV5-1

DNA: TGTGCCAGCAGTTTCTCCCTAGCGGGTCTGTCCTACGAGCAGTACTTC
CDR3: CASSFSLAGLSYEQYF
D: TRBD2
size: -
J: TRBJ2-7
V: TRBV28

DNA: TGCAGTGGCTTCTCTGGAAACACCATATATTTT
CDR3: CSGFSGNTIYF
D: -
size: -
J: TRBJ1-3
V: TRBV20-1

DNA: TGTGCCAGCAGACTAATAGGAGGGATCGGCGAGCAGTACTTC
CDR3: CASRLIGGIGEQYF
D: -
size: -
J: TRBJ2-7
V: TRBV5-6

DNA: TGTGCCAGCAGTTTATCGCAGGCCAATGAGCAGTTCTTC
CDR3: CASSLSQANEQFF
D: -
size: once
J: TRBJ2-1
V: TRBV27

DNA: TGTGCCAGCAGCGTTACCCCTCGGCTTGGCGGGAGGGATACGCAGTATTTT
CDR3: CASSVTPRLGGRDTQYF
D: TRBD2
size: -
J: TRBJ2-3
V: TRBV11-2

DNA: TGTGCCAGCAGTTACGATAGTGCAGATACGCAGTATTTT
CDR3: CASSYDSADTQYF
D: -
size: -
J: TRBJ2-3
V: TRBV6-5

DNA: TGCGCCAGCAGCCAAGAGACTGGCGAGACCCAGTACTTC
CDR3: CASSQETGETQYF
D: -
size: -
J: TRBJ2-5
V: TRBV4-3

DNA: TGTGCCAGCAGTTACGGTAGGGTAGACACTGAAGCTTTCTTT
CDR3: CASSYGRVDTEAFF
D: -
size: -
J: TRBJ1-1
V: TRBV6-2/TRBV6-3

DNA: TGTGCCAGCAGCCCTGGAGGACGGCGGACTTCTAACTATGGCTACACCTTC
CDR3: CASSPGGRRTSNYGYTF
D: -
size: -
J: TRBJ1-2
V: TRBV7-9

DNA: TGTGCCTGGAGCCAGCGGGACGACGAGCAGTACTTC
CDR3: CAWSQRDDEQYF
D: TRBD2
size: -
J: TRBJ2-7
V: TRBV30

DNA: TGTGCCAGCAGTGATCCCGGGAGGGATGAAAAACTGTTTTTT
CDR3: CASSDPGRDEKLFF
D: -
size: -
J: TRBJ1-4
V: TRBV6-1

DNA: TGTGCCAGCAGCGTCACAGGGTCTCCCACCGGGGAGCTGTTTTTT
CDR3: CASSVTGSPTGELFF
D: -
size: -
J: TRBJ2-2
V: TRBV9

DNA: TGTGCCAGCTCGACAGCGAGACAAGAGACCCAGTACTTC
CDR3: CASSTARQETQYF
D: -
size: -
J: TRBJ2-5
V: TRBV18

DNA: TGTGCCAGCAGCTTATTGAGCCTAGCGGGCACCTACGAGCAGTACTTC
CDR3: CASSLLSLAGTYEQYF
D: TRBD2
size: -
J: TRBJ2-7
V: TRBV7-8

DNA: TGTGCCAGCAGCACAGAGATCAATAGCAATCAGCCCCAGCATTTT
CDR3: CASSTEINSNQPQHF
D: -
size: -
J: TRBJ1-5
V: TRBV2

DNA: TGCAGTGTCGGACCTCGGGATCGGCAGTTCTTC
CDR3: CSVGPRDRQFF
D: -
size: -
J: TRBJ2-1
V: TRBV20-1

DNA: TGTGCCAGCAGTGAAGGACCTACTAGGCGTTCGAACGAGCAGTACTTC
CDR3: CASSEGPTRRSNEQYF
D: -
size: -
J: TRBJ2-7
V: TRBV6-1

DNA: TGTGCCAGTAGTTCCGAACAGGGGGCTCGCAATCAGCCCCAGCATTTT
CDR3: CASSSEQGARNQPQHF
D: TRBD1
size: -
J: TRBJ1-5
V: TRBV19

DNA: TGTGCCAGCAGGGGGGACAGGGGGCCCACAGATACGCAGTATTTT
CDR3: CASRGDRGPTDTQYF
D: TRBD1
size: -
J: TRBJ2-3
V: TRBV2

DNA: TGCGCCAGCAGCCTCTTACCGGGACTAGCGGCGAACACCGGGGAGCTGTTTTTT
CDR3: CASSLLPGLAANTGELFF
D: TRBD2
size: -
J: TRBJ2-2
V: TRBV5-1

DNA: TGTGCCAGCAGAGATTCGACAGCTTTATCCTACGAGCAGTACTTC
CDR3: CASRDSTALSYEQYF
D: -
size: -
J: TRBJ2-7
V: TRBV28

DNA: TGTGCCAGCAGCACAGGGGTCTCCTACGAGCAGTACTTC
CDR3: CASSTGVSYEQYF
D: TRBD1
size: -
J: TRBJ2-7
V: TRBV11-2